This TCR beta chain was identified in a study of T cells in Graves' hyperthyroidism and ophthalmopathy. Amplification of TCR beta CDR3 regions was performed using RNA transcripts as template. A first-round RT-PCR of the TCR CDR3 used the HTBI primer set. Each CDR3 protein gets one entry after TCRdb re-called the multiplex PCR reads with MiXCR. The sample includes about 700,000 distinct CDR3 sequences, 45% of them seen just once. This clonotype was found many times. Its antigen remains unidentified. Points from the study as a whole: The model foresaw ophthalmopathy a median roughly 6 months prior to onset. Appearing also in blood were most of the thyroid clonotypes expanded above 0.001. Researchers report that a 13 V-J model separated ophthalmopathy from stable hyperthyroidism.

Orbital computed tomography, thyroid ultrasound, serum thyroxine and TRAb, and clinical symptoms together informed the diagnoses. The sample taken for sequencing was peripheral blood or thyroid tissue (not recorded which). The TCR comes from an adult man with Graves' disease, either hyperthyroidism or ophthalmopathy (not recorded which).

The CDR3 loop reads CSGKNGLEQYF. The DNA for the CDR3 is TGCAGCGGAAAGAACGGATTAGAGCAGTACTTC. The chain couples TRBV29-1 to TRBJ2-7; no reliable D call. Trimming removed 7 bases from V and 7 bases from J, with 14 bases in between. This CDR3 is 11 amino acids long. The germline V gene has CDR1 SQVTM and CDR2 ANQGSEA.